This T cell receptor (beta chain) is from a study of shared clonotypes between healthy human individuals. The assay was immunoSEQ multiplex PCR, and TCRdb's table has in-frame clones only and misses some. The table includes some 490,000 clones, approximately 80% detected once. Overall study results and limits: Among donors, the sharing of clonotypes was expected to be influenced by sequencing depth.

About this clone itself: The target antigen is unknown.

The CDR3 length is 16 residues. The V and J ends lost 3 bases and 0 bases respectively, with 12 bases between them. In germline, CDR1 is SGHTA, CDR2 FQGTGA. Sequenced material: PBMCs. The chain uses TRBV7-3 and TRBJ2-1; D not certain. This TCR came from a middle-aged woman in good health. Some clones in this sample may be carry-over from other donors' samples. CDR3 sequence reads: CASSFERPSSYNEQFF. The DNA for the CDR3 is TGTGCCAGCAGCTTTGAGCGTCCGAGCTCCTACAATGAGCAGTTCTTC.